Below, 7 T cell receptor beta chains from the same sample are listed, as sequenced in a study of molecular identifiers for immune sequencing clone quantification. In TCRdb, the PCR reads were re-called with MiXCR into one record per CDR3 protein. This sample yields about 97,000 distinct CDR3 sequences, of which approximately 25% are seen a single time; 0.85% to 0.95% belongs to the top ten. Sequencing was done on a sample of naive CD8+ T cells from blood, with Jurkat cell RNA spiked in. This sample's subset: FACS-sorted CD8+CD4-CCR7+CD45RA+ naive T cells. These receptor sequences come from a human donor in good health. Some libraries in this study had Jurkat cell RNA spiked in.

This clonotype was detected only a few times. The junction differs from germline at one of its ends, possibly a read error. The CDR3: CVSSLTESLNNEQFF. The DNA for the CDR3 is TGTGTCAGCAGCTTAACGGAATCCCTAAACAATGAGCAGTTCTTC. The chain has TRBV7-6 and TRBJ2-1; D remains unclear. The CDR3 runs 15 residues. From germline, CDR1 is SGHVS and CDR2 FNYEAQ.

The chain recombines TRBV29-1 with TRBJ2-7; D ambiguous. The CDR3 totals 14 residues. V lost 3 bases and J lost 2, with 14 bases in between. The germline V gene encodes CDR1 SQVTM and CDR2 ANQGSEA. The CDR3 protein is CSVDNREEPYEQYF. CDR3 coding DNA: TGCAGCGTTGACAATCGAGAGGAGCCCTACGAGCAGTACTTC.

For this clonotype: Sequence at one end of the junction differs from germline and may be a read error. This CDR3 is CASSGISGGYELYF. CDR3 bases: TGTGCCAGCTCCGGGATCTCAGGGGGCTACGAGCTGTACTTC. This sequence joins TRBV27 and TRBJ2-7; 8 nucleotides line up with TRBD1. Germline V gene data show CDR1 as MNHEY and CDR2 as SMNVEV (reference sequence). The CDR3 runs 14 residues.

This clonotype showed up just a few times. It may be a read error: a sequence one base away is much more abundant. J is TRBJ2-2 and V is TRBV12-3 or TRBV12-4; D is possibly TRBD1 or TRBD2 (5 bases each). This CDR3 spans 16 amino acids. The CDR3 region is CASRFLSWGNAGELFF. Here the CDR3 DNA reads TGTGCCAGCAGATTCCTGTCGTGGGGGAACGCCGGGGAGCTGTTTTTT.

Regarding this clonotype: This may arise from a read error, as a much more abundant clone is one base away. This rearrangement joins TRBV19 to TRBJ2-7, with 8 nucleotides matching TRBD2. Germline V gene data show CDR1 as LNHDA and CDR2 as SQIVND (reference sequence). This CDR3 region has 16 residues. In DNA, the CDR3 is TGTGCCAGTAGTACCGTCGGGGGAGCGGGAGTTTACGCGCAGTACTTC. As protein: CASSTVGGAGVYAQYF.

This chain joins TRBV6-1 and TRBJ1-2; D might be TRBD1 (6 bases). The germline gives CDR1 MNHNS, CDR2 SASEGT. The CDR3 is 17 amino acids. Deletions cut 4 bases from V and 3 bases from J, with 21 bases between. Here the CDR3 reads CASSGAFELTGDYGYTF. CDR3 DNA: TGTGCCAGCAGTGGCGCCTTCGAACTGACAGGAGACTATGGCTACACCTTC.

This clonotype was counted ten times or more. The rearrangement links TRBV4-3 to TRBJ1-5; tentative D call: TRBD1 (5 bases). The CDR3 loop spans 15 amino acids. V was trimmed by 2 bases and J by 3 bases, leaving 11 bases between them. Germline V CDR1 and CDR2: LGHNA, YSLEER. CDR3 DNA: TGCGCCAGCAGCCAATCCAGGGAGTTCAATCAGCCCCAGCATTTT. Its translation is CASSQSREFNQPQHF.